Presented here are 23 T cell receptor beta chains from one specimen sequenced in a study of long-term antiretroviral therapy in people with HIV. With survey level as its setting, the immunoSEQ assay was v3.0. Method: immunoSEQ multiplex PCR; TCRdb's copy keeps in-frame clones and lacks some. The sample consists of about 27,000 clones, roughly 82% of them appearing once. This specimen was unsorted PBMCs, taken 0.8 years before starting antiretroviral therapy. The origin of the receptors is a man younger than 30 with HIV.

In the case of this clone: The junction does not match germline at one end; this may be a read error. The CDR3 is CASSPSPNQPQHF. The CDR3 DNA is TGTGCTAGCAGCCCCTCTCCAAATCAGCCCCAGCATTTT. The rearrangement uses TRBV7-7 and TRBJ1-5; D gene uncertain. The CDR3 is made up of 13 amino acids. CDR1 and CDR2 (germline): SSHAT, FNYEAQ (reference sequence).

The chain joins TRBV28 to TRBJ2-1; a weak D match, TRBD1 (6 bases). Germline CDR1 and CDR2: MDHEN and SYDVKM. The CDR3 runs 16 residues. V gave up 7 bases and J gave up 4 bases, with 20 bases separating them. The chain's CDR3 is CASTVGGHEGYNEQFF. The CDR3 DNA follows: TGTGCCAGCACGGTAGGGGGTCACGAAGGGTACAATGAGCAGTTCTTC.

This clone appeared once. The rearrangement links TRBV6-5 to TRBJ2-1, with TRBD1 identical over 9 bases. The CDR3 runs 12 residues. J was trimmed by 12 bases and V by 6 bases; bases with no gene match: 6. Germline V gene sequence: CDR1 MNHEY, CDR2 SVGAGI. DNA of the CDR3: TGTGCCAGCAGCAAGGGACAGGGAGGGCAGTTCTTC. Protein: CASSKGQGGQFF.

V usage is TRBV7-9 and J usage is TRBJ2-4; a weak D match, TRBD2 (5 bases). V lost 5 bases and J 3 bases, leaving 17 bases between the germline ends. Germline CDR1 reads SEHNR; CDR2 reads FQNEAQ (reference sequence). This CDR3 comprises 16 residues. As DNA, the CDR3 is TGTGCCAGCAGCAGTCCACTAAGCGCGGGCAAAAACATTCAGTACTTC. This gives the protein CASSSPLSAGKNIQYF.

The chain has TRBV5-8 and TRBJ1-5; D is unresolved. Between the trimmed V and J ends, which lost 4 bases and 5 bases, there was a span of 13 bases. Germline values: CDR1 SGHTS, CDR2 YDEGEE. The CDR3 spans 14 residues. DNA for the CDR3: TGTGCCAGCAGCAACCGGGCCCCGGATCAGCCCCAGCATTTT. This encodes CASSNRAPDQPQHF.

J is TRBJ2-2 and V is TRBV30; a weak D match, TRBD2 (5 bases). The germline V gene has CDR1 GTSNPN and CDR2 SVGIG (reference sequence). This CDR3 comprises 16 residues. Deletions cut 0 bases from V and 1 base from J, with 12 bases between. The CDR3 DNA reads TGTGCCTGGAGTGTACGGAGGCTCCTGAACACCGGGGAGCTGTTTTTT. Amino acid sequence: CAWSVRRLLNTGELFF. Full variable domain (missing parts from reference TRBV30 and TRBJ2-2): SQTIHQWPATLVQPVGSPLSLECTVEGTSNPNLYWYRQAAGRGLQLLFYSVGIGQISSEVPQNLSASRPQDRQFILSSKKLLLSDSGFYLCAWSVRRLLNTGELFFGEGSRLTVL.

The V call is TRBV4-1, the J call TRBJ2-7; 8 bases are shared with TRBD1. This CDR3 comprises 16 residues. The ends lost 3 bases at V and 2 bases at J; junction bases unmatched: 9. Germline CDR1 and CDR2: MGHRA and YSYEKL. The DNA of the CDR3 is TGCGCCAGCAGCCAGGGACCGGGACAGGCCCCCTACGAGCAGTACTTC. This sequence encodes CASSQGPGQAPYEQYF.

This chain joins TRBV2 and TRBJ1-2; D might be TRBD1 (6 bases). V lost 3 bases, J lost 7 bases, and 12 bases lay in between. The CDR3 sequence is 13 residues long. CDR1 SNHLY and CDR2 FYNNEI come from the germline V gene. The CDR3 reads CASSETGDLGYTF. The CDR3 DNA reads TGTGCCAGCAGTGAGACAGGAGACCTTGGCTACACCTTC.

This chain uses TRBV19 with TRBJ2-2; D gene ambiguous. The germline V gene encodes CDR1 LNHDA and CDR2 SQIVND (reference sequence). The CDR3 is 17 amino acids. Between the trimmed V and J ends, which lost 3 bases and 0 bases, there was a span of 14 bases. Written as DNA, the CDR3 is TGTGCCAGTAGTATTATCAGGCCCACATCGAACACCGGGGAGCTGTTTTTT. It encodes CASSIIRPTSNTGELFF.

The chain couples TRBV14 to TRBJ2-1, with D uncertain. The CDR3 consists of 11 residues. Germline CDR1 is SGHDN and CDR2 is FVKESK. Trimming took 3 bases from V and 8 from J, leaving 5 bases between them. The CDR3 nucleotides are TGTGCCAGCAGCCATGTGGATGAGCAGTTCTTC. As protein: CASSHVDEQFF.

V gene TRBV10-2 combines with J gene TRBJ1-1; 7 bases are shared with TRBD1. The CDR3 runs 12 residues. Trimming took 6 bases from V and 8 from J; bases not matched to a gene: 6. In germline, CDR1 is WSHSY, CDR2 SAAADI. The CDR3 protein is CASRPTGQEAFF. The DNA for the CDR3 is TGCGCCAGCAGACCGACAGGGCAAGAAGCTTTCTTT.

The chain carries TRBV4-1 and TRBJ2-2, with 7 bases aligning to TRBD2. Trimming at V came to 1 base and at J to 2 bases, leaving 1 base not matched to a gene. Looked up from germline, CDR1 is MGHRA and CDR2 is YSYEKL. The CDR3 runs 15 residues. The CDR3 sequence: CASSQASGNTGELFF. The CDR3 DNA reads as TGCGCCAGCAGCCAAGCTAGCGGAAACACCGGGGAGCTGTTTTTT.

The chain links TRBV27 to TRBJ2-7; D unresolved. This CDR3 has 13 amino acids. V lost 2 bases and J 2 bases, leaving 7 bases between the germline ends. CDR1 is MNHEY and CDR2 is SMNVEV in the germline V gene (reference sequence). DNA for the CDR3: TGTGCCAGCAGTTTAAAGTCTACCTACGAGCAGTACTTC. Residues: CASSLKSTYEQYF.

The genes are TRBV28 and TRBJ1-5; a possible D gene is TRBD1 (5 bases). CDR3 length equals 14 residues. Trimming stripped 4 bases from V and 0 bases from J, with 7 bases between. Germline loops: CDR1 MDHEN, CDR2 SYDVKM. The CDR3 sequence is CASSWDRSNQPQHF. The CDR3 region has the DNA TGTGCCAGCAGTTGGGACCGTAGCAATCAGCCCCAGCATTTT.

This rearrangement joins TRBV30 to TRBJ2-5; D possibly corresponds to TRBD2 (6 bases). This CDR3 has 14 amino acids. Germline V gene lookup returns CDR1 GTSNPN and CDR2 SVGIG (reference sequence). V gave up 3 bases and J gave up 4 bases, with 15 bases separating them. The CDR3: CAWRNPRGSETQYF. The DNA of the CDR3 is TGTGCCTGGAGAAATCCGCGGGGCTCAGAGACCCAGTACTTC.

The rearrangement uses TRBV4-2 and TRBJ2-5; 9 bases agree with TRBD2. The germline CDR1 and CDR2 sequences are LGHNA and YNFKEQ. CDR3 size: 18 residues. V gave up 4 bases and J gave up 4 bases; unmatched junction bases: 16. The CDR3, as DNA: TGTGCCAGCAGCCCACGCCCGGGGCGGGGGGGCCTCCGAGAGACCCAGTACTTC. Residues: CASSPRPGRGGLRETQYF.

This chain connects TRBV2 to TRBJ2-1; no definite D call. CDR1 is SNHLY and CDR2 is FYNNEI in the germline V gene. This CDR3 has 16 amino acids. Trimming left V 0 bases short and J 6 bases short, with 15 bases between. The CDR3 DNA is TGTGCCAGCAGTGAAGCGCTGTGGGTACCTCCCAATGAGCAGTTCTTC. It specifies CASSEALWVPPNEQFF.

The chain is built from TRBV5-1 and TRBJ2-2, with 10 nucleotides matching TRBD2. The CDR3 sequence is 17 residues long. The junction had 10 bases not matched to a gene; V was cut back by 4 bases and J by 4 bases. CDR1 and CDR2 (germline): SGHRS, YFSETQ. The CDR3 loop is CASSEGTSETLTGELFF. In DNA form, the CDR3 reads TGCGCCAGCAGCGAAGGGACTAGCGAGACACTCACCGGGGAGCTGTTTTTT.

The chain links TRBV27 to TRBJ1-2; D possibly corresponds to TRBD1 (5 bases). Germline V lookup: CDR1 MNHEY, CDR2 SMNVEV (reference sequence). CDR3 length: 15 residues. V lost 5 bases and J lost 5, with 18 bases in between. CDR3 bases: TGTGCCAGCAGTCCCGCGGCAGCGGGGGTATATGGCTACACCTTC. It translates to CASSPAAAGVYGYTF.

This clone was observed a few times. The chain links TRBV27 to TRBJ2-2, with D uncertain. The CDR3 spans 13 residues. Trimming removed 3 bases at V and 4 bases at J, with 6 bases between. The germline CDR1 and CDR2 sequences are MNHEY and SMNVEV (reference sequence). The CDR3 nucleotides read TGTGCCAGCAGTTTCTTGGGCACCGGGGAGCTGTTTTTT. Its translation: CASSFLGTGELFF.

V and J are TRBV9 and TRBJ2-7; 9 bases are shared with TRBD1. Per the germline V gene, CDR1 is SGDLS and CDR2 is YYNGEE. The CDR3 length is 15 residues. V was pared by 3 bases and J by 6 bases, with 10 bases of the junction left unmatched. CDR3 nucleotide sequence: TGTGCCAGCAGCGCAACCGGGACAGGGACGGTCGAGCAGTACTTC. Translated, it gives CASSATGTGTVEQYF.

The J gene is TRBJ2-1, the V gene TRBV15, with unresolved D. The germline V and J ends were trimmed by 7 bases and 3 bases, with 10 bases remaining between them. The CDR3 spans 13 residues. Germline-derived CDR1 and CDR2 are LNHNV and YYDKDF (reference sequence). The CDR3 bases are TGTGCCACCACCCCGAACGGCTACAATGAGCAGTTCTTC. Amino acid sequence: CATTPNGYNEQFF.

In DNA form, the CDR3 reads TGTGCCATCATGGCCGGACTAGCCTACGAGCAGTACTTC. It yields the protein CAIMAGLAYEQYF. The V call is TRBV10-3, the J call TRBJ2-7, with 7 bases that match TRBD2. Looked up from germline, CDR1 is ENHRY and CDR2 is SYGVKD. The CDR3 sequence is 13 residues long. V dropped 7 bases and J dropped 2; count of bases not matched to a gene: 5.